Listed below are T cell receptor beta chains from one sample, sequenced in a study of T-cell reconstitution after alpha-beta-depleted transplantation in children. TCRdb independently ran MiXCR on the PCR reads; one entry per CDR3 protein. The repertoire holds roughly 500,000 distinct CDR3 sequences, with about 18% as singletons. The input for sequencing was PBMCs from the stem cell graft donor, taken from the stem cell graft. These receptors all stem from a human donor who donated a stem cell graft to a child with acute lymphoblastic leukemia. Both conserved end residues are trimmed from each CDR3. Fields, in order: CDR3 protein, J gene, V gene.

SAPSGRSFYNEQF,TRBJ2-1,TRBV20-1
SVTGNEQF,TRBJ2-1,TRBV29-1
ATSDKDRDEQY,TRBJ2-7,TRBV24-1
ASSLSANSYEQY,TRBJ2-7,TRBV7-6
ASSQEAAGVVETQY,TRBJ2-5,TRBV4-2
AISEMGSLYNEQF,TRBJ2-1,TRBV10-3
ASSRAASYNEQF,TRBJ2-1,TRBV3-1
SAPSLVPVGTQY,TRBJ2-5,TRBV20-1
ASSSRTGVGRISSYEQY,TRBJ2-7,TRBV7-8
ASSQAEDRGIFETQY,TRBJ2-5,TRBV3-1
ASSQERSWVNMNTEAF,TRBJ1-1,TRBV4-1
SARDRGAGNQPQH,TRBJ1-5,TRBV20-1
ASSDRSLVLRGKQF,TRBJ2-1,TRBV19
ASSSGTYGTGDTEAF,TRBJ1-1,TRBV5-4
ASSNDDPGSVVQF,TRBJ2-1,TRBV7-8
SASGRDYNEQF,TRBJ2-1,TRBV20-1
SARDMGASGNTIY,TRBJ1-3,TRBV20-1
ASSPPLTPKEQF,TRBJ2-1,TRBV18
ASSLGDRTDTQY,TRBJ2-3,TRBV5-1
ASSLGTLASYQETQY,TRBJ2-5,TRBV7-2
ASSFKGAASEKLF,TRBJ1-4,TRBV5-1
ASSLGYSGAPGNQPQH,TRBJ1-5,TRBV7-2
ASRIRGRGPPGEQY,TRBJ2-7,TRBV6-1
ASSLTTSGALDNQF,TRBJ2-1,TRBV7-2
ASSSSAASTDTQY,TRBJ2-3,TRBV5-1
ASSTGTAYEQY,TRBJ2-7,TRBV7-9
ASSLDGIQY,TRBJ2-4,TRBV5-1
ASSAGTGLWGYT,TRBJ1-2,TRBV5-5
ASSTQRLAGETDTQY,TRBJ2-3,TRBV7-3
SARGIVGLPYNEQF,TRBJ2-1,TRBV20-1
ASSPLTESSSYEQY,TRBJ2-7,TRBV25-1
ASSEPTRSSTDTQY,TRBJ2-3,TRBV21-1
ASGFHTGRSYEQY,TRBJ2-7,TRBV12-5
SAEKTGTDTQY,TRBJ2-3,TRBV20-1
ASSLWAYQETQY,TRBJ2-5,TRBV27
ASSLRRESSYNEQF,TRBJ2-1,TRBV12-3/TRBV12-4
ASSPGTSQYYEQY,TRBJ2-7,TRBV12-3/TRBV12-4
ASSPGGLYNEQF,TRBJ2-1,TRBV12-3/TRBV12-4
ASSLMGVAGSYEQY,TRBJ2-7,TRBV5-1
SVESPGLQNAF,TRBJ1-1,TRBV29-1
ASSFGGSEEQY,TRBJ2-7,TRBV7-9
ASSPNPGRTDTQY,TRBJ2-3,TRBV11-2
ASSLGLAFGELF,TRBJ2-2,TRBV7-9
ASSLSPGPYSGRGGTDTQY,TRBJ2-3,TRBV13
ASSEYSGKAINEQF,TRBJ2-1,TRBV5-1
ASSVELAGGTGELF,TRBJ2-2,TRBV9
AISSRDGREDNEQF,TRBJ2-1,TRBV10-3
ASSQDRTPTGGWSEAF,TRBJ1-1,TRBV4-1
ASSRSGDYEKLF,TRBJ1-4,TRBV5-1
ASSLDGINIQY,TRBJ2-4,TRBV5-1
ASSPWTGSAYEQY,TRBJ2-7,TRBV3-1
ASSLEGFLFSGNTIY,TRBJ1-3,TRBV5-1
ASSDGGPGGDTQY,TRBJ2-3,TRBV6-4
ASSVIVDTEAF,TRBJ1-1,TRBV5-1
ASSQGSGDYEQY,TRBJ2-7,TRBV4-1